This record covers a single TCR beta chain. This entry belongs to a study of T-cell memory formation after mild COVID-19. For the study at large: The TCR clusters were mostly specific to one donor.

Germline trimming cut 1 base from V and 4 bases from J; bases unmatched to any gene: 6. CDR1 SQVTM and CDR2 ANQGSEA come from the germline V gene. This CDR3 is 15 amino acids long. MiXCR, run by TCRdb on the 5' RACE reads, gives a single entry per CDR3 protein. The sample holds approximately 210,000 distinct CDR3 sequences, 27% seen once. The V gene is TRBV29-1, the J gene TRBJ2-3; 9 bases map to TRBD1. The clonotype comes from an adult woman who had mild COVID-19 (a few samples of this study predate the infection). Cell type and time point are not known. The sequencing sample was made of PBMCs or a T cell subset sorted from them (not recorded which). The CDR3 here is CSVEGGQGLSDTQYF. The DNA for the CDR3 is TGCAGCGTTGAAGGGGGACAGGGACTCTCAGATACGCAGTATTTT.